These 32 T cell receptor beta chains were sequenced from one sample in a study of lymphopenia after photon versus proton radiotherapy. Sequencing was performed with immunoSEQ multiplex PCR; in TCRdb, only in-frame clones are kept and a portion is missing. In the table there are approximately 7,500 clones, less than 90% of which are singletons. Sequencing used peripheral blood, obtained from a patient treated with photon-based radiotherapy. Receptors were obtained from a woman in her seventies with pancreatic cancer.

The rearrangement uses TRBV5-4 and TRBJ2-5, with 8 positions matching TRBD2. Judging by the DNA end, TRBJ2-7 fits better; the J call may be wrong. CDR1 is SGHNT, CDR2 YYREEE, per germline (reference sequence). This CDR3 contains 18 residues. The CDR3 DNA reads TGTGCCAGCAGCAAGGGGGTCGGTGCCGGGACTAGCTCCTACGAGCAGTACTTC. Amino acid sequence: CASSKGVGAGTSSYEQYF.

The rearrangement joins TRBV7-3 to TRBJ2-5, with D unclear. The V gene lost 0 bases and the J gene lost 5 bases, with 7 bases spanning the gap. Germline loops: CDR1 SGHTA, CDR2 FQGTGA. The CDR3 runs to 13 residues. The CDR3 region has the DNA TGTGCCAGCAGCTTAACCCCTTGGGAGACCCAGTACTTC. This codes for CASSLTPWETQYF.

This clone occurred once. V is TRBV7-2 and J is TRBJ2-3; tentative D call: TRBD1 (6 bases). V lost 2 bases, J lost 2 bases, and 11 bases lay in between. The CDR3 spans 15 residues. Per germline, CDR1 SGHTA and CDR2 FQGNSA. The CDR3 region is CASSLQGTPTDTQYF. CDR3 bases: TGTGCCAGCAGCTTACAGGGGACCCCCACAGATACGCAGTATTTT.

The chain couples TRBV9 to TRBJ2-7; D is possibly TRBD2 (6 bases). Germline-derived CDR1 and CDR2 are SGDLS and YYNGEE. The CDR3 spans 15 residues. V shed 0 bases and J shed 4 bases, with 14 bases lying between them. The DNA for the CDR3 is TGTGCCAGCAGCGTAGAGGCGGGACGTACTTACGAGCAGTACTTC. It yields the protein CASSVEAGRTYEQYF.

Only one count was recorded for this clone. The J gene is TRBJ1-1, the V gene TRBV7-6; D gene uncertain. The CDR3 runs to 15 residues. From germline, CDR1 is SGHVS and CDR2 FNYEAQ. V was pared by 5 bases and J by 5 bases, with 18 bases between. The CDR3 sequence is CASSRADTEGTEAFF. CDR3 nucleotides: TGTGCCAGCAGCAGAGCCGACACGGAAGGGACTGAAGCTTTCTTT.

CDR3 DNA sequence: TGTGCCAGCAGCGTAGGGGGACAGTTCTCTGGAAACACCATATATTTT. It encodes CASSVGGQFSGNTIYF. The chain links TRBV9 to TRBJ1-3; 7 nucleotides agree with TRBD1. Germline lookup yields CDR1 SGDLS and CDR2 YYNGEE. The CDR3 is 16 amino acids. With 0 bases clipped from V and 0 bases from J, the junction kept 3 bases outside the gene matches.

In its sample, this clone was seen once. The chain couples TRBV9 to TRBJ2-1; 13 bases line up with TRBD2. Germline CDR1 reads SGDLS; CDR2 reads YYNGEE. The CDR3 totals 20 residues. Trimming took 6 bases from V and 0 from J; bases not matched to a gene: 15. The CDR3 DNA reads TGTGCCAGCACCAGAAACCCGGGACTAGCGGGATCAAGCTCCTACAATGAGCAGTTCTTC. Translation gives CASTRNPGLAGSSSYNEQFF.

The gene calls are TRBV5-1 and TRBJ2-2; no firm D call. CDR1 and CDR2 from the germline V gene are SGHRS and YFSETQ. This CDR3 region has 13 residues. V was pared by 5 bases and J by 4 bases, with 9 bases between. In DNA, the CDR3 is TGCGCCAGCAGGTGGACGGTCACCGGGGAGCTGTTTTTT. This sequence encodes CASRWTVTGELFF.

This clone has more than one count but fewer than ten. The rearrangement links TRBV29-1 to TRBJ1-1, with 7 bases lining up with TRBD1. This CDR3 region has 11 residues. Losses at the gene ends were 3 bases for V and 7 bases for J; bases not matched to a gene: 2. Per the germline V gene, CDR1 is SQVTM and CDR2 is ANQGSEA. CDR3 nucleotide sequence: TGCAGCGTTGACAGGGGGAGTGAAGCTTTCTTT. Translating it yields CSVDRGSEAFF. The full variable domain, with the rest looked up from reference TRBV29-1 and TRBJ1-1, is SAVISQKPSRDICQRGTSLTIQCQVDSQVTMMFWYRQQPGQSLTLIATANQGSEATYESGFVIDKFPISRPNLTFSTLTVSNMSPEDSSIYLCSVDRGSEAFFGQGTRLTVV.

The chain uses TRBV25-1 and TRBJ2-3, with D perhaps matching TRBD1 (6 bases). Germline lookup yields CDR1 MGHDK and CDR2 SYGVNS. Trimming took off 3 bases at V and 0 bases at J, with 7 bases between the two ends. The CDR3 extends over 14 amino acids. CDR3 sequence (DNA): TGTGCCAGCAGTGATCAGGGGAGCACAGATACGCAGTATTTT. Its protein product is CASSDQGSTDTQYF.

In DNA, the CDR3 is TGTGCCAGCACGGGACAGCCGTTAACTGGAAACACCATATATTTT. It yields the protein CASTGQPLTGNTIYF. V gene TRBV28 combines with J gene TRBJ1-3, with 7 nucleotides matching TRBD1. The CDR3 is 15 amino acids. Germline trimming cut 7 bases from V and 2 bases from J; bases unmatched to any gene: 8. CDR1 is MDHEN and CDR2 is SYDVKM in the germline V gene.

The chain carries TRBV5-1 and TRBJ2-6; no definite D call. V was cut by 3 bases and J by 0 bases, with 7 bases left in between. Germline V gene lookup returns CDR1 SGHRS and CDR2 YFSETQ. The CDR3 loop spans 15 amino acids. The CDR3 sequence: CASSSAHSGANVLTF. The CDR3 DNA reads TGCGCCAGCAGCTCCGCTCACTCTGGGGCCAACGTCCTGACTTTC.

V is TRBV5-8 and J is TRBJ2-2, with 8 bases lining up with TRBD1. Germline V gene lookup returns CDR1 SGHTS and CDR2 YDEGEE. Losses at the gene ends were 4 bases for V and 5 bases for J; bases not matched to a gene: 10. This CDR3 has 16 amino acids. The CDR3, as DNA: TGTGCCAGCAGCGTGACGCCGACAGGGGTAACCGGGGAGCTGTTTTTT. It translates to CASSVTPTGVTGELFF.

The genes are TRBV28 and TRBJ1-5; TRBD1 might be the D (6 bases). V was cut by 5 bases and J by 7 bases, with 12 bases left in between. The CDR3 consists of 13 residues. Germline CDR1 and CDR2: MDHEN and SYDVKM. CDR3 protein: CASSRQVSQPQHF. In DNA form, the CDR3 reads TGTGCCAGCAGTCGACAGGTGTCCCAGCCCCAGCATTTT.

The chain combines TRBV4-3 with TRBJ2-5; 11 bases fit TRBD2. Germline CDR1 LGHNA, CDR2 YSLEER. CDR3 length equals 18 residues. After removal of 0 bases from V and 1 base from J, the junction contained 7 bases not matched to a gene. CDR3 in DNA: TGCGCCAGCAGCCAAGATGGGGGGACTAGCGGAGCCCAAGAGACCCAGTACTTC. Amino acid sequence: CASSQDGGTSGAQETQYF.

This chain links TRBV18 with TRBJ2-3, with TRBD2 matching 9 bases. The CDR3 has 18 residues. J was trimmed by 4 bases and V by 1 base; bases with no gene match: 12. CDR1 and CDR2 (germline): KGHSH, LQKENI. CDR3 sequence (DNA): TGTGCCAGCTCACCACTTCCTAGCGGGGACGGGAGCCCAGATACGCAGTATTTT. The encoded protein is CASSPLPSGDGSPDTQYF. Variable domain in full (rest from reference TRBV18 and TRBJ2-3): NAGVMQNPRHLVRRRGQEARLRCSPMKGHSHVYWYRQLPEEGLKFMVYLQKENIIDESGMPKERFSAEFPKEGPSILRIQQVVRGDSAAYFCASSPLPSGDGSPDTQYFGPGTRLTVL.

The chain recombines TRBV7-6 with TRBJ2-1, with D perhaps TRBD1 (5 bases). Germline CDR1 SGHVS, CDR2 FNYEAQ. Trimming took off 2 bases at V and 8 bases at J, with 10 bases between the two ends. This CDR3 is built from 13 residues. CDR3 nucleotide sequence: TGTGCCAGCAGCTTAAGACAGCTCGATGAGCAGTTCTTC. This encodes CASSLRQLDEQFF.

The chain links TRBV4-3 to TRBJ2-7; 7 bases are a match to TRBD1. From germline, CDR1 is LGHNA and CDR2 YSLEER. The CDR3 is made up of 13 amino acids. J was trimmed by 9 bases and V by 0 bases; bases with no gene match: 5. The CDR3: CASSQDWGQMQYF. CDR3 sequence (DNA): TGCGCCAGCAGCCAAGATTGGGGACAGATGCAGTACTTC.

The genes are TRBV11-2 and TRBJ2-1, with D possibly TRBD2 on 6 matching bases. Germline lookup yields CDR1 SGHAT and CDR2 FQNNGV. There are 15 residues in the CDR3. V was trimmed by 0 bases and J by 0 bases, leaving 6 bases between them. The DNA for the CDR3 is TGTGCCAGCAGCTTAGACGGGAGCTCCTACAATGAGCAGTTCTTC. Its translation is CASSLDGSSYNEQFF.

The rearrangement uses TRBV19 and TRBJ2-6; D uncertain. CDR3 length: 15 amino acids. Trimming pared 1 base from V and 2 bases from J, leaving 6 bases between. The germline gives CDR1 LNHDA, CDR2 SQIVND (reference sequence). CDR3 in amino acids: CASSIGLTGANVLTF. In DNA form, the CDR3 reads TGTGCCAGTAGTATAGGCCTTACTGGGGCCAACGTCCTGACTTTC.

The chain carries TRBV19 and TRBJ2-3; D not resolved. Germline assignment: CDR1 LNHDA and CDR2 SQIVND (reference sequence). Trimming left V 6 bases short and J 0 bases short, with 10 bases between. CDR3 length: 14 amino acids. CDR3 amino acids: CASSREFSTDTQYF. In DNA form, the CDR3 reads TGTGCCAGTAGCCGTGAATTTAGCACAGATACGCAGTATTTT.

The chain uses TRBV11-2 and TRBJ2-3, with D possibly TRBD1 on 6 matching bases. Trimming left V 5 bases short and J 2 bases short, with 17 bases between. Germline CDR1 and CDR2: SGHAT and FQNNGV. The CDR3 has 16 amino acids. CDR3 sequence reads: CASSRTAGQITDTQYF. The CDR3 DNA reads TGTGCCAGCAGCCGGACCGCCGGACAGATCACAGATACGCAGTATTTT. Using reference TRBV11-2 and TRBJ2-3 for the parts outside the CDR3, the full variable domain is EAGVAQSPRYKIIEKRQSVAFWCNPISGHATLYWYQQILGQGPKLLIQFQNNGVVDDSQLPKDRFSAERLKGVDSTLKIQPAKLEDSAVYLCASSRTAGQITDTQYFGPGTRLTVL.

The chain links TRBV4-3 to TRBJ2-3; D ambiguous. V was pared by 0 bases and J by 3 bases, with 13 bases between. Per the germline V gene, CDR1 is LGHNA and CDR2 is YSLEER. The CDR3 extends over 16 amino acids. CDR3 bases: TGCGCCAGCAGCCAAGATCGTTGGAGCAGTACAGATACGCAGTATTTT. It encodes CASSQDRWSSTDTQYF.

V is TRBV30 and J is TRBJ1-2, with a weak D call TRBD1 (5 bases). The CDR3 is made up of 19 amino acids. Germline loops: CDR1 GTSNPN, CDR2 SVGIG (reference sequence). V lost 0 bases and J lost 0, with 23 bases in between. For the CDR3, the DNA is TGTGCCTGGAGTGTACCGACCGTGAGACAGCCCGTTTCTAACTATGGCTACACCTTC. Encoded protein: CAWSVPTVRQPVSNYGYTF.

This CDR3 is CASSRERAVSGNTEAFF. In nucleotides, the CDR3 is TGTGCCAGCTCACGGGAGAGGGCGGTGTCGGGGAACACTGAAGCTTTCTTT. V is TRBV18 and J is TRBJ1-1; D is ambiguous. CDR1 KGHSH and CDR2 LQKENI come from the germline V gene. The CDR3 extends over 17 amino acids. Trimming removed 4 bases at V and 1 base at J, with 19 bases between. Looking up the rest from reference TRBV18 and TRBJ1-1 gives the full variable domain: NAGVMQNPRHLVRRRGQEARLRCSPMKGHSHVYWYRQLPEEGLKFMVYLQKENIIDESGMPKERFSAEFPKEGPSILRIQQVVRGDSAAYFCASSRERAVSGNTEAFFGQGTRLTVV.

The rearrangement links TRBV28 to TRBJ2-2; D gene uncertain. The V gene's germline CDR1 is MDHEN and CDR2 SYDVKM. With 7 bases removed from V and 7 bases from J, the gap between germline ends came to 4 bases. CDR3 length: 10 residues. This CDR3 is CASKDGELFF. The DNA of the CDR3 is TGTGCCAGCAAAGACGGGGAGCTGTTTTTT.

V usage is TRBV7-2 and J usage is TRBJ2-7, with 15 nucleotides matching TRBD2. The junction had 1 base not matched to a gene; V was cut back by 1 base and J by 3 bases. Per the germline V gene, CDR1 is SGHTA and CDR2 is FQGNSA. There are 16 residues in the CDR3. CDR3 in DNA: TGTGCCAGCAGCTTAGGGGGACTAGCGGGAGGCTACGAGCAGTACTTC. This codes for CASSLGGLAGGYEQYF.

The chain recombines TRBV4-1 with TRBJ2-7, with TRBD2 identical over 13 bases. The V gene's germline CDR1 is MGHRA and CDR2 YSYEKL. With V trimmed by 4 bases and J by 6 bases, 12 bases remained unmatched. This CDR3 has 17 amino acids. The CDR3 nucleotides are TGCGCCAGCAGCCCCTCTCAGACTAGCGGGGGGCGCGGCGAGCAGTACTTC. Amino acids: CASSPSQTSGGRGEQYF.

V is TRBV2 and J is TRBJ2-3, with 8 bases matching TRBD2. The CDR3 runs to 16 residues. CDR1 SNHLY and CDR2 FYNNEI come from the germline V gene. With 3 bases clipped from V and 5 bases from J, the junction kept 10 bases outside the gene matches. The CDR3 coding sequence is TGTGCCAGCAGTGATCCGGGACTAGTGGTAGGAGATACGCAGTATTTT. Translation gives CASSDPGLVVGDTQYF.

The chain recombines TRBV7-2 with TRBJ2-7, with TRBD1 matching over 9 bases. Trimming removed 1 base from V and 3 bases from J; junction bases left unmatched: 4. The CDR3 has 15 amino acids. Germline V gene sequence: CDR1 SGHTA, CDR2 FQGNSA. CDR3 amino acids: CASSLVEGQGYEQYF. Here the CDR3 DNA reads TGTGCCAGCAGCTTAGTAGAGGGACAGGGCTACGAGCAGTACTTC. Using reference TRBV7-2 and TRBJ2-7 for the parts outside the CDR3, the full variable domain is GAGVSQSPSNKVTEKGKDVELRCDPISGHTALYWYRQSLGQGLEFLIYFQGNSAPDKSGLPSDRFSAERTGGSVSTLTIQRTQQEDSAVYLCASSLVEGQGYEQYFGPGTRLTVT.

The gene calls are TRBV7-8 and TRBJ2-1; 9 bases line up with TRBD2. This CDR3 has 16 residues. V shed 2 bases and J 8 bases; nucleotides not matched to a gene: 10. CDR1 SGHVS and CDR2 FQNEAQ come from the germline V gene. CDR3 bases: TGTGCCAGCAGCTTATCAGGTAGCGGGAGAGGGGATGAGCAGTTCTTC. Encoded protein: CASSLSGSGRGDEQFF.

This sequence joins TRBV9 and TRBJ2-3; D possibly uses TRBD1 or TRBD2 (5 bases each). This CDR3 has 16 amino acids. Germline V lookup: CDR1 SGDLS, CDR2 YYNGEE. Deletions cut 0 bases from V and 1 base from J, with 12 bases between. CDR3 nucleotides: TGTGCCAGCAGCGTAGCCGGGACCCCTGGCACAGATACGCAGTATTTT. It encodes CASSVAGTPGTDTQYF.